This TCR beta chain was found in a study of blood T cell repertoires in COVID-19. The method was immunoSEQ multiplex PCR; TCRdb's version includes in-frame clones alone and lacks a portion of them. Found here are under 150,000 clones, 65% to 85% of them singletons; the top ten hold roughly 8.7%. V was shortened by 3 bases and J by 4 bases, with 15 bases between the two germline ends. The CDR3 extends over 15 amino acids. Germline CDR1 and CDR2: MGHRA and YSYEKL. Only a few counts were recorded for this clone. The clonotype originates from a middle-aged man with active or convalescent COVID-19. The gene calls are TRBV4-1 and TRBJ2-5, with D possibly being TRBD2 (6 bases). The sequencing sample was made of peripheral blood. CDR3 sequence: CASSQNGQGLETQYF. The DNA of the CDR3 is TGCGCCAGCAGCCAGAACGGGCAGGGACTAGAGACCCAGTACTTC.